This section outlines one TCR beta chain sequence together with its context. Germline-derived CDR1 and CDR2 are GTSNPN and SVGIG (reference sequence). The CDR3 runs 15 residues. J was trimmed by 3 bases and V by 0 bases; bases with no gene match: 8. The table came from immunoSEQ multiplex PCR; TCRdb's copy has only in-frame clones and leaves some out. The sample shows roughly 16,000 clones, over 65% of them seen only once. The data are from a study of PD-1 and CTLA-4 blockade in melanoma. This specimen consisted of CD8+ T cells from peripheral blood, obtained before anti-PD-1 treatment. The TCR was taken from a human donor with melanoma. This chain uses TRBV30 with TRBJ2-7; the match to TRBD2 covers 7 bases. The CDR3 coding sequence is TGTGCCTGGAGTGTACCACTAGCGAACTTCTACGAGCAGTACTTC. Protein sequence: CAWSVPLANFYEQYF.